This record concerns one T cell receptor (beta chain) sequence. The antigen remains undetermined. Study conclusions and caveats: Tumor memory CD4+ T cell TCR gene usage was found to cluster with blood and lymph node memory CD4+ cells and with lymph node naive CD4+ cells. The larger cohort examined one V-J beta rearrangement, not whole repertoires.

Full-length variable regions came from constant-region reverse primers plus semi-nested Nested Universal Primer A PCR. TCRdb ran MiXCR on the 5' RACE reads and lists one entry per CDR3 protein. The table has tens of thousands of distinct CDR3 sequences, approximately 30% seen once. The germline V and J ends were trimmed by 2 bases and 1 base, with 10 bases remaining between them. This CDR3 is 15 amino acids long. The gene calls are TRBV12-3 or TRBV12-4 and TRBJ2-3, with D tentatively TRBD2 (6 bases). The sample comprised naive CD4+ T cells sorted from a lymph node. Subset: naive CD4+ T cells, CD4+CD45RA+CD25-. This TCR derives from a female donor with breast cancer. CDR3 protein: CASSLPGTGTDTQYF. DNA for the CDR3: TGTGCCAGCAGTTTACCCGGGACTGGCACAGATACGCAGTATTTT.